Given below is one T cell receptor beta chain in context. V lost 0 bases and J lost 5, with 16 bases in between. Germline V CDR1 and CDR2: LGHNA, YSLEER. The CDR3 loop spans 16 amino acids. Method: immunoSEQ multiplex PCR; TCRdb's copy keeps in-frame clones and lacks some. Among about 140,000 clones listed, about nine tenths were seen once. These data are taken from a study of T cell responses to AZD1222 COVID-19 vaccine. The rearrangement uses TRBV4-3 and TRBJ1-1; a weak D match, TRBD1 (6 bases). The receptor's source is an adult in good health. The sample in question was peripheral blood, obtained on day 0 of AZD1222 vaccination. The chain's CDR3 is CASSQDLQGRRTEAFF. The DNA of the CDR3 is TGCGCCAGCAGCCAAGATCTACAGGGACGTAGGACTGAAGCTTTCTTT.